This T cell receptor beta chain was identified during a study of T cell responses to AZD1222 COVID-19 vaccine. TCRdb keeps only in-frame clones here, not all; method: immunoSEQ multiplex PCR. The sample includes around 180,000 clones, around 90% of them seen just once. Notes on the study in general: Rises in breadth and depth of Spike-specific TCRs came after two AZD1222 doses. Donors were largely white British and mainly female; clonal diversity was possibly underestimated. At baseline, seropositivity was found in only a handful of AZD1222 recipients.

For this clone: Its antigen is still unknown.

Germline lookup yields CDR1 SGHDN and CDR2 FVKESK. V shed 4 bases and J shed 4 bases, with 8 bases lying between them. The CDR3 length is 12 residues. The sequencing here drew on peripheral blood, taken on day 0 of AZD1222 vaccination. The sequence came from an adult in good health. The chain recombines TRBV14 with TRBJ2-7; the D is unclear. Written as DNA, the CDR3 is TGTGCCAGCAGCCTTCGATTTTACGAGCAGTACTTC. This encodes CASSLRFYEQYF.